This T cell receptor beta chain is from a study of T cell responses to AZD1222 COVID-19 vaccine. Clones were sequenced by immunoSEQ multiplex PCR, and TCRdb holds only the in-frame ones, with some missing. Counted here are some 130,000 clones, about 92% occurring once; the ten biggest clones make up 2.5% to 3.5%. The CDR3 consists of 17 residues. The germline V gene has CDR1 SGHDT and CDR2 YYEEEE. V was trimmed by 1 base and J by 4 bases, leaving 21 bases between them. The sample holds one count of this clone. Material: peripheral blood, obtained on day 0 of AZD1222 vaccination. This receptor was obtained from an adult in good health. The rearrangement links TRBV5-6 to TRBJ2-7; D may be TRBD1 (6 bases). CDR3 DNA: TGTGCCAGCAGCTTGAACCTTGATTGGCAGGGGACGTACGAGCAGTACTTC. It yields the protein CASSLNLDWQGTYEQYF.